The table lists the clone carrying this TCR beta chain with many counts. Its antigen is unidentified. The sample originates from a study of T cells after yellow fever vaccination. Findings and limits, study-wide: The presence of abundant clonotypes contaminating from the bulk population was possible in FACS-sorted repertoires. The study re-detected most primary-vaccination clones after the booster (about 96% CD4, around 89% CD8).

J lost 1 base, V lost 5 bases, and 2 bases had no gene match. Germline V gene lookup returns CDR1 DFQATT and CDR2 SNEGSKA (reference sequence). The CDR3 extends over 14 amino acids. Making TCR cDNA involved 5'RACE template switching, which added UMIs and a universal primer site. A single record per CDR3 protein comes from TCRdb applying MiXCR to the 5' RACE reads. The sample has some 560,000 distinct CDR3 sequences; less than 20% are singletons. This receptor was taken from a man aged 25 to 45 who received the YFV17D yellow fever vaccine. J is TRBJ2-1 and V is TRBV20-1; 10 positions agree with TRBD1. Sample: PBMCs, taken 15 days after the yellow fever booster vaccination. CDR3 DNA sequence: TGCAGTGCTCCGGGACAGGGGTCCTACAATGAGCAGTTCTTC. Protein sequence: CSAPGQGSYNEQFF.